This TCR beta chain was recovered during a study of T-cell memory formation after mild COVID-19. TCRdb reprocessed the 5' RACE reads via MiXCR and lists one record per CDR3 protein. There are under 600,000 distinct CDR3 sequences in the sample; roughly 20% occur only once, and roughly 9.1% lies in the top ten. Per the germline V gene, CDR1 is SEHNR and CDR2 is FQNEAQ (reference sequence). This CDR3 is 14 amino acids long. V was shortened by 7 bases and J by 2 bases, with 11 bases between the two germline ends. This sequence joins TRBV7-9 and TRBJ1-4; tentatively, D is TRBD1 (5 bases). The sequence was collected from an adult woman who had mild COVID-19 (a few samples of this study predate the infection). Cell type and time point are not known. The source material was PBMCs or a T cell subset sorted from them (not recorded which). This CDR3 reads CASIPEGTNEKLFF. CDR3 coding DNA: TGTGCCAGCATCCCGGAGGGGACTAATGAAAAACTGTTTTTT. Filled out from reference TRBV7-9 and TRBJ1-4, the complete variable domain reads DTGVSQNPRHKITKRGQNVTFRCDPISEHNRLYWYRQTLGQGPEFLTYFQNEAQLEKSRLLSDRFSAERPKGSFSTLEIQRTEQGDSAMYLCASIPEGTNEKLFFGSGTQLSVL.